This T cell receptor beta chain was documented in a study of shared clonotypes between healthy human individuals (dated by TCRdb to 2020 to 2022). Background on the whole study: Three men and two women, aged 18 to 49 years, made up the cohort. Per donor, three plates each were used for CD4 naive and CD4 memory, two for CD8 naive, and one for CD8 memory. The study deeply sequenced blood TCR repertoires of five healthy adults to estimate repertoire size and the extent of clonotype sharing between individuals. To increase sequencing depth and limit assay-specific biases, different laboratories used diverse techniques to prepare libraries and sequence TCR repertoires. Each donor's leukapheresis produced roughly between roughly 0.94 and 9.5 billion PBMCs.

TCR CDR3 regions were amplified from genomic DNA by multiplex PCR using the deep immunoSEQ assay. Extracted genomic DNA from each cell subset was distributed evenly across all wells of several immunoSEQ 96-well plates, and each plate was treated as a replicate. For sorted subsets, each replicate PCR was loaded with 200 ng genomic DNA, equivalent to approximately 27,000 T cell genomes. Purified libraries were measured with a Qubit 3.0 fluorometer, size-checked on a Bioanalyzer 2100, and measured again with the KAPA Library Quantification kit. A separate single-read 150-cycle Illumina NextSeq 550 flow cell was used to sequence each immunoSEQ 96-well plate. The original methods were these. Because the immunoSEQ output held only junctional sequences and lacked quality scores, the filtering could not match the filtering applied to full-length reads. Sequences were annotated with PyIR, a Python wrapper for IgBLAST v1.9, using IMGT germline references to assign V/J genes and CDR3. Reads were filtered out if the reads had weak V/J assignments (E-value above 1e-6), no CDR3, stop codons, out-of-frame junctions, or ambiguous translated residues. V3J clonotypes were defined as sequences sharing the same inferred V gene, J gene, and CDR3 amino acid sequence. To compute the percentage overlap between repertoires, the number of shared unique clonotypes was divided by the size of the smaller repertoire. Richness of each repertoire was evaluated using RTK rarefaction, the Chao1 estimator, and Recon v2.1 estimates of unobserved clonotypes. Generation probabilities were computed with OLGA for all TCRbeta clonotypes obtained by the gDNA method from a few donors. TCRdb's version of the immuneACCESS table is confined to in-frame rearrangements and falls short of the full clone set. An unresolved V gene accounts for under half of the shortfall where checked; the remainder is of unknown origin. V and J calls and clone size are those listed in that table; D and trimming were worked out from the DNA. Present in this sample are some 2.1 million clones, about 93% of which were seen just once. The top ten hold around 1.8% of the sample.

Overall study results and their limits: When several donors were compared, the shared fraction of clonotypes was 5% to 6.5% for naive CD4, 3% to 4% for naive CD8, 2% to 2.5% for memory CD4, and 0.35% to 0.4% for memory CD8. Sampling was restricted to blood, and TCR repertoires in tissue are likely to differ from TCR repertoires in blood. Because the study included a small number of donors, the genetic and exposure-history diversity represented was limited. Even with the large sequencing depth, rarefaction of the sorted-subset datasets indicated that sequencing was incomplete. Compared with non-shared clonotypes, clonotypes shared by all four sorted-subset donors had higher generation probabilities. Pairwise subsampling led to the expectation that sequencing depth would affect the degree of clonotype sharing among donors. Estimated clonotype richness was generally larger for naive than for memory subsets.

As to this clone: Its antigen remains unidentified. No much larger clone exists at a distance of one base, and base qualities are not known.

CD8 naive samples were CD45RO-negative cells positively selected for CCR7, giving a CD45RA+CCR7+ population that excluded TemRA cells. Donors were healthy HIV-negative adults with no recently reported acute infections or vaccinations. Every donor was a Caucasian adult residing in Nashville, Tennessee, USA. Blood was obtained by leukapheresis, after which PBMCs were separated by Ficoll-Histopaque density gradient centrifugation and cryopreserved in liquid nitrogen vapor phase. Analytical flow cytometry was used to check the purity and quantity of every magnetically sorted T cell population. Genomic DNA was isolated from every sorted fraction and measured by UV absorbance on a Nanodrop 2000c. CDR1 and CDR2 (SGHTA, FQGNSA) derive from the germline V gene. V is pared back by 0 bases and J by 5 bases, with 14 bases lying between the germline termini. There are 15 amino acids in the CDR3, from cysteine to phenylalanine inclusive. The DNA shown is the 45-base CDR3, in frame from base 1.

The sequenced sample consisted of naive CD8+ T cells from PBMCs. The cell subset or site label corresponds to: CD45RA+CCR7+. The receptor comes from a man aged 18 to 29 in good health. Some clones in this sample may be carry-over from other donors' samples. The chain is assembled from TRBV7-2 and TRBJ2-7; TRBD1 might be the D gene, on 7 matching bases. At the DNA level, the sequence is TGTGCCAGCAGCTTAGCGCTCAGGGGGGTGGACGAGCAGTACTTC. Protein translation: CASSLALRGVDEQYF.